This T cell receptor beta chain was recovered during a study of blood T cells in healthy people across ages. In the study overall: Researchers report that template switching captured about one barcoded beta molecule per two T cells.

Study-level findings and limits: In older individuals, TCR beta diversity per million T cells was lower, falling roughly linearly with age.

The authors ran a second PCR of roughly 6 to 11 cycles using a sample-barcoded 5' primer and a J-beta primer mix. In TCRdb, the 5' RACE reads were re-called with MiXCR into one record per CDR3 protein. This sample carries under 2 million distinct CDR3 sequences, almost 35% of them seen once, and the ten largest clones take 10% to 12%. Comment on this clonotype: Its cognate antigen is unknown.

The CDR3 has 13 residues. Germline V gene data show CDR1 as SGHTA and CDR2 as FQGNSA. Donor samples were obtained from healthy Caucasian individuals from Russia, aged about 6 to 95. Each sample had at least 6 million PBMCs isolated. The material sequenced was blood. V is TRBV7-2 and J is TRBJ2-4; D remains unclear. The DNA end is a closer match to TRBJ2-7, so the J assignment may be wrong. The clonotype originates from a woman aged 30 to 39 in good health. The CDR3 nucleotides read TGTGCCAGCAGCTACGACTCAAAATACGAGCAGTACTTC. Protein product: CASSYDSKYEQYF.